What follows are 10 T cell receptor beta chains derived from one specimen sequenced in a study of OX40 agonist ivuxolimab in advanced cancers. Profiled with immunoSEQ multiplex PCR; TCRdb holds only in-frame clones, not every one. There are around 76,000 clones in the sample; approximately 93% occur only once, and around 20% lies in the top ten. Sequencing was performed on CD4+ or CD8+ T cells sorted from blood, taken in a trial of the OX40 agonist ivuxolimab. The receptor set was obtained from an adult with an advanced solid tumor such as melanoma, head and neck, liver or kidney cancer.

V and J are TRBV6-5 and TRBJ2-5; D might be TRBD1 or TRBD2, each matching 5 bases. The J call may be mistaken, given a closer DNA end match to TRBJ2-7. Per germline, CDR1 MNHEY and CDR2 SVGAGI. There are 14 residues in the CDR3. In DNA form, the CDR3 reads TGTGCCAGCAGCCTCGGGACCATCTATAACGAGCAGTACTTC. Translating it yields CASSLGTIYNEQYF.

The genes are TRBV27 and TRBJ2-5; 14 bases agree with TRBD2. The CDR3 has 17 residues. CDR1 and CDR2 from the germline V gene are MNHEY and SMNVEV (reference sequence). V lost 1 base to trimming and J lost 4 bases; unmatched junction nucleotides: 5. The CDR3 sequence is CASSLWGLAGVPETQYF. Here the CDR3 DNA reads TGTGCCAGCAGTTTATGGGGACTAGCGGGAGTCCCAGAGACCCAGTACTTC.

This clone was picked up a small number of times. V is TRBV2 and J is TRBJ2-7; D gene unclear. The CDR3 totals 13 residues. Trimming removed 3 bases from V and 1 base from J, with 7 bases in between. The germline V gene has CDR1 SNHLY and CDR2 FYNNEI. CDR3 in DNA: TGTGCCAGCAGTGACGGGTTTTCCTACGAGCAGTACTTC. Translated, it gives CASSDGFSYEQYF.

CDR3 loop: CASSLGGAYYGYTF. The CDR3 DNA is TGTGCCAGCAGTTTGGGAGGAGCTTACTATGGCTACACCTTC. The chain employs TRBV27 and TRBJ1-2; the D is unclear. Germline loops: CDR1 MNHEY, CDR2 SMNVEV (reference sequence). CDR3 length: 14 residues. V shed 3 bases and J shed 3 bases, with 11 bases lying between them.

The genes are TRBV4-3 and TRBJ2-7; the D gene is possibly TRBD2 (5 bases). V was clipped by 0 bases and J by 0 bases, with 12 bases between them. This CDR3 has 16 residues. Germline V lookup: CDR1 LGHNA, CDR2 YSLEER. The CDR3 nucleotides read TGCGCCAGCAGCCAAGAAGTGGTTGGGAGCTCCTACGAGCAGTACTTC. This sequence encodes CASSQEVVGSSYEQYF.

The CDR3 sequence is CASSISMQGPNTEAFF. In nucleotides, the CDR3 is TGTGCCAGCAGCATTAGCATGCAGGGTCCGAACACTGAAGCTTTCTTT. The genes are TRBV7-6 and TRBJ1-1; D may be TRBD1 (5 bases). V was pared by 5 bases and J by 1 base, with 17 bases between. This CDR3 comprises 16 residues. The V gene's germline CDR1 is SGHVS and CDR2 FNYEAQ.

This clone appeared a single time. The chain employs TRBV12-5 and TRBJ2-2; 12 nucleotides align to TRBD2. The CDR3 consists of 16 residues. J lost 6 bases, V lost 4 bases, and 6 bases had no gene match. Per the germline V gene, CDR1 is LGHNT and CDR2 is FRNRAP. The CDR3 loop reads CASGWMTSGSPGELFF. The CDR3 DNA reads TGTGCTAGTGGTTGGATGACTAGCGGGAGCCCCGGGGAGCTGTTTTTT.

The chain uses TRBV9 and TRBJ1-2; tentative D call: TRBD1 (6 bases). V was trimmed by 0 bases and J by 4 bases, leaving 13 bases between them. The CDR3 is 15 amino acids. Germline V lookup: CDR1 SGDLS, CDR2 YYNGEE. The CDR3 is CASSVAGGLSYGYTF. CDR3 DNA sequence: TGTGCCAGCAGCGTAGCTGGGGGGCTGAGCTATGGCTACACCTTC.

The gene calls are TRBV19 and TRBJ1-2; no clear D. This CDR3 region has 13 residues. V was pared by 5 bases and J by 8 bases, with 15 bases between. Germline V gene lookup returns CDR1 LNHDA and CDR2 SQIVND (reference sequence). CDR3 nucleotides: TGTGCCAGTAGTCCCCGAGGTGCCGTGGGCTACACCTTC. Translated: CASSPRGAVGYTF.

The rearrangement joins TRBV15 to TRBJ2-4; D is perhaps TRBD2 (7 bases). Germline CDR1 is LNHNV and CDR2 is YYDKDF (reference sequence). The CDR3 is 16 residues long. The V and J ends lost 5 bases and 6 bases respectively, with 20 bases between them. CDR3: CATSGTIRGLRNIQYF. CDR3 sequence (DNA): TGTGCCACCAGCGGGACTATCAGGGGATTAAGAAACATTCAGTACTTC.